Listed here are 26 T cell receptor beta chains from one sample, sequenced in a study of blood T cell repertoires in COVID-19 (dated by TCRdb to the early 2020s). Library prep was done by the immunoSEQ multiplex PCR assay. TCRdb re-hosts the immuneACCESS table, in-frame sequences only. Its copies lack some clones; in the studies checked, an unresolved V gene accounts for under half of them, and the cause for the rest is not known. This sample holds about 100,000 clones; about 80% were observed only once. The ten largest make up roughly a third of the sample. The sequenced material came from peripheral blood. These receptors all come from a man between 65 and 85 years old with active or convalescent COVID-19.

This clone has only a few counts. The chain uses TRBV3-1 (or the pseudogene TRBV3-2) and TRBJ2-1; 7 bases match TRBD2. The germline V gene has CDR1 LGHDT and CDR2 YNNKEL (reference sequence). V gave up 4 bases and J gave up 7 bases; unmatched junction bases: 4. The CDR3 totals 13 residues. In nucleotides, the CDR3 is TGTGCCAGCAGCCTACGGGGGGTTAATGAGCAGTTCTTC. Translating gives CASSLRGVNEQFF.

This chain's CDR3 is CASSFSRPDTQYF. CDR3 DNA: TGTGCCAGCAGTTTCTCCAGGCCAGATACGCAGTATTTT. V and J are TRBV12-3 or TRBV12-4 and TRBJ2-3; unclear D gene. The CDR3 runs to 13 residues. The ends were cut back, 3 bases at V and 4 bases at J, with 8 bases in the middle.

The V gene is TRBV5-4, the J gene TRBJ1-2; tentatively, D is TRBD1 (5 bases). V was pared by 0 bases and J by 7 bases, with 10 bases between. The CDR3 sequence is 13 residues long. Germline V lookup: CDR1 SGHNT, CDR2 YYREEE (reference sequence). CDR3 in amino acids: CASSLDRQGGYTF. The DNA for the CDR3 is TGTGCCAGCAGCTTGGACCGTCAGGGTGGCTACACCTTC.

The chain carries TRBV25-1 and TRBJ2-1; 10 bases map to TRBD2. V shed 2 bases, J shed 6 bases, and the junction held 13 bases outside the gene matches. Looked up from germline, CDR1 is MGHDK and CDR2 is SYGVNS. The CDR3 spans 18 residues. The CDR3, as DNA: TGTGCCAGCAGTGAAGCTTCCGGAGGGACTAGCGAGCCCAATGAGCAGTTCTTC. Amino acid sequence: CASSEASGGTSEPNEQFF.

In its sample, this clone ranks as medium-sized. The same CDR3 is also encoded by other DNA sequences in this sample. The chain is built from TRBV6-6 and TRBJ1-1; 8 nucleotides match TRBD1. The J segment lost 1 base and the V segment lost 5 bases, leaving 3 bases of the junction unmatched. CDR3 size: 14 residues. Germline CDR1 and CDR2: MNHNY and SVGAGI (reference sequence). Here the CDR3 DNA reads TGTGCCAGCAGTCCTACAGGGGGGAACACTGAAGCTTTCTTT. Translating it yields CASSPTGGNTEAFF.

The V call is TRBV28, the J call TRBJ2-3; 8 nucleotides align to TRBD2. V lost 10 bases, J lost 0 bases, and 6 bases stayed unmatched. The CDR3 spans 14 residues. CDR1 MDHEN and CDR2 SYDVKM come from the germline V gene. The CDR3 is CATQLAASTDTQYF. DNA of the CDR3: TGTGCCACCCAACTAGCGGCTAGCACAGATACGCAGTATTTT.

The rearrangement links TRBV3-1 (or the pseudogene TRBV3-2) to TRBJ1-1; possible D gene TRBD1, 5 bases. Trimming shortened V by 4 bases and J by 5 bases, and 14 bases separated the two germline ends. Looked up from germline, CDR1 is LGHDT and CDR2 is YNNKEL (reference sequence). This CDR3 contains 14 residues. The chain's CDR3 is CASSLRVGRTEAFF. The CDR3 nucleotides read TGTGCCAGCAGCCTCAGGGTAGGAAGGACTGAAGCTTTCTTT.

The CDR3 reads CASSPPGQGKAFF. CDR3 nucleotides: TGCGCCAGCAGCCCCCCGGGACAGGGGAAAGCTTTCTTT. The chain employs TRBV5-1 and TRBJ1-1, with 10 bases aligning to TRBD1. The ends lost 4 bases at V and 9 bases at J; junction bases unmatched: 6. The V gene's germline CDR1 is SGHRS and CDR2 YFSETQ. The CDR3 runs 13 residues.

This clone was counted once. This chain connects TRBV4-2 to TRBJ2-5, with 7 nucleotides matching TRBD2. V lost 1 base, J lost 4 bases, and 3 bases stayed unmatched. Germline CDR1 is LGHNA and CDR2 is YNFKEQ. This CDR3 comprises 14 residues. Here the CDR3 reads CASSQGEGGETQYF. In nucleotides, the CDR3 is TGTGCCAGCAGCCAAGGGGAGGGAGGAGAGACCCAGTACTTC.

The V call is TRBV2, the J call TRBJ2-7; maybe TRBD2 (5 bases). V was clipped by 0 bases and J by 11 bases, with 14 bases between them. CDR1 is SNHLY, CDR2 FYNNEI, per germline. This CDR3 has 13 amino acids. The chain's CDR3 is CASSEAGGSGKYF. CDR3 bases: TGTGCCAGCAGTGAAGCCGGCGGGTCGGGCAAGTACTTC.

The V and J genes are TRBV24-1 and TRBJ2-2; weak D call: TRBD1 (6 bases). From germline, CDR1 is KGHDR and CDR2 SFDVKD. Trimming took off 7 bases at V and 5 bases at J, with 13 bases between the two ends. This CDR3 has 14 amino acids. The CDR3 DNA follows: TGTGCCACCAGGAGTGGGGGCGCGACCGGGGAGCTGTTTTTT. Amino acid sequence: CATRSGGATGELFF.

The V and J genes are TRBV19 and TRBJ1-1; the D gene is possibly TRBD1 (6 bases). Trimming stripped 3 bases from V and 4 bases from J, with 18 bases between. Germline V lookup: CDR1 LNHDA, CDR2 SQIVND (reference sequence). The CDR3 spans 16 residues. CDR3 bases: TGTGCCAGTAGTATTCTCTTCTCAGGGGTTGGCACTGAAGCTTTCTTT. It translates to CASSILFSGVGTEAFF.

The rearrangement links TRBV7-2 to TRBJ1-3; D ambiguous. Germline CDR1 reads SGHTA; CDR2 reads FQGNSA. This CDR3 is 14 amino acids long. V was trimmed by 1 base and J by 2 bases, leaving 6 bases between them. In DNA form, the CDR3 reads TGTGCCAGCAGCTTAGGGCTTCCTGGAAACACCATATATTTT. Protein product: CASSLGLPGNTIYF.

The chain recombines TRBV7-2 with TRBJ2-3, with TRBD2 matching 11 bases. Trimming removed 5 bases from V and 0 bases from J; junction bases left unmatched: 4. The CDR3 totals 16 residues. Looked up from germline, CDR1 is SGHTA and CDR2 is FQGNSA. The DNA of the CDR3 is TGTGCCAGCAGCCGCCGACTAGCGGGAAGCACAGATACGCAGTATTTT. Translation gives CASSRRLAGSTDTQYF.

The chain is built from TRBV10-3 and TRBJ1-3; D uncertain. V lost 2 bases, J lost 8 bases, and 7 bases lay in between. The CDR3 runs to 12 residues. The germline V gene has CDR1 ENHRY and CDR2 SYGVKD. The CDR3 DNA is TGTGCCATCAGTGAGGGCGGATACACCATATATTTT. Its translation: CAISEGGYTIYF.

The chain joins TRBV9 to TRBJ2-3; 7 bases agree with TRBD2. V lost 0 bases, J lost 5 bases, and 6 bases stayed unmatched. CDR3 size: 15 residues. Germline values: CDR1 SGDLS, CDR2 YYNGEE. CDR3: CASSVVTGEGDTQYF. CDR3 in DNA: TGTGCCAGCAGCGTAGTAACGGGGGAGGGAGATACGCAGTATTTT.

This chain links TRBV18 with TRBJ1-1; the D gene is possibly TRBD1 (5 bases). Germline V gene data show CDR1 as KGHSH and CDR2 as LQKENI. The ends were cut back, 1 base at V and 6 bases at J, with 12 bases in the middle. CDR3 size: 14 residues. The CDR3 protein is CASSPQGLESEAFF. CDR3 coding DNA: TGTGCCAGCTCACCACAGGGGCTTGAGTCTGAAGCTTTCTTT.

This clone showed up just a few times. This chain connects TRBV9 to TRBJ1-3; possible D gene TRBD1, 6 bases. CDR1 SGDLS and CDR2 YYNGEE come from the germline V gene. The CDR3 contains 13 residues. Between the trimmed V and J ends, which lost 4 bases and 2 bases, there was a span of 7 bases. CDR3 protein: CASSRTAGNTIYF. DNA for the CDR3: TGTGCCAGCAGCCGGACAGCTGGAAACACCATATATTTT.

This clone has only a few counts. The chain joins TRBV25-1 to TRBJ2-7; 7 nucleotides align to TRBD1. With V trimmed by 4 bases and J by 0 bases, 6 bases remained unmatched. This CDR3 is 15 amino acids long. Germline CDR1 reads MGHDK; CDR2 reads SYGVNS. CDR3 coding DNA: TGTGCCAGCAGTGCGACAGGGAAAAGCTCCTACGAGCAGTACTTC. Protein sequence: CASSATGKSSYEQYF.

The chain couples TRBV27 to TRBJ2-1; TRBD2 matches 7 bases. J gave up 5 bases and V 3 bases, and 16 bases lay outside the gene matches. In germline, CDR1 is MNHEY, CDR2 SMNVEV (reference sequence). The CDR3 extends over 18 amino acids. In DNA form, the CDR3 reads TGTGCCAGCAGTTTCCTGTCTGGGTCGGTGGCGGGAGACAATGAGCAGTTCTTC. It encodes CASSFLSGSVAGDNEQFF.

This rearrangement joins TRBV4-2 to TRBJ2-1, with 8 bases that match TRBD2. Germline values: CDR1 LGHNA, CDR2 YNFKEQ. Losses at the gene ends were 2 bases for V and 1 base for J; bases not matched to a gene: 4. This CDR3 has 16 residues. The CDR3 here is CASSQNLAGSYNEQFF. CDR3 coding DNA: TGTGCCAGCAGCCAAAATTTAGCGGGGTCCTACAATGAGCAGTTCTTC.

The rearrangement links TRBV5-1 to TRBJ2-2; 8 positions agree with TRBD1. In germline, CDR1 is SGHRS, CDR2 YFSETQ. CDR3 length equals 16 residues. Trimming took 0 bases from V and 4 from J; bases not matched to a gene: 5. The CDR3 reads CASSLGQGTGTGELFF. The CDR3 nucleotides are TGCGCCAGCAGCTTGGGACAGGGGACGGGCACCGGGGAGCTGTTTTTT.

The chain joins TRBV7-2 to TRBJ2-1; D gene ambiguous. The CDR3 extends over 13 amino acids. V lost 11 bases and J lost 5, with 16 bases in between. Germline CDR1 and CDR2: SGHTA and FQGNSA. The CDR3, as DNA: TGTGCCTCCCGACTTAGCTTAAACAATGAGCAGTTCTTC. Translated: CASRLSLNNEQFF.

This rearrangement joins TRBV6-1 to TRBJ1-2, with no clear D. Deletions cut 3 bases from V and 8 bases from J, with 7 bases between. CDR3 size: 11 residues. Germline values: CDR1 MNHNS, CDR2 SASEGT. Written as DNA, the CDR3 is TGTGCCAGCAGTGACCGGCGGGGCTACACCTTC. This encodes CASSDRRGYTF.

The J gene is TRBJ2-3, the V gene TRBV4-2, with D possibly TRBD2 on 6 matching bases. V lost 1 base to trimming and J lost 0 bases, with 11 bases between them. This CDR3 region has 16 residues. Germline V gene data show CDR1 as LGHNA and CDR2 as YNFKEQ. The CDR3 loop is CASSQVGSGSTDTQYF. CDR3 in DNA: TGTGCCAGCAGCCAAGTCGGAAGCGGGAGCACAGATACGCAGTATTTT.

The genes are TRBV6-1 and TRBJ1-5, with a weak D call TRBD1 (5 bases). The CDR3 contains 14 residues. CDR1 is MNHNS and CDR2 is SASEGT in the germline V gene. Deletions cut 1 base from V and 4 bases from J, with 8 bases between. CDR3 region: CASSEVGGNQPQHF. The CDR3 DNA is TGTGCCAGCAGTGAAGTGGGGGGGAATCAGCCCCAGCATTTT.